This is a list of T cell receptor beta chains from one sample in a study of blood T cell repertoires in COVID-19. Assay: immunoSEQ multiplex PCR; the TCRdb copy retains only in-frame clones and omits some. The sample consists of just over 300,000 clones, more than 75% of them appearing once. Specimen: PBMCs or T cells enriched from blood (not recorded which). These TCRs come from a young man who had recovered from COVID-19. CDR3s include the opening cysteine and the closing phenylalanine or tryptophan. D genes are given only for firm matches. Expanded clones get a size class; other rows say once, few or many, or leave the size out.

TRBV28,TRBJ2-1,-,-,CASRGGLGYQNEQFF,TGTGCCAGCAGGGGCGGACTTGGGTATCAGAATGAGCAGTTCTTC
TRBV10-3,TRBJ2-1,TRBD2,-,CATGGLAGGNEQFF,TGTGCCACCGGGGGACTAGCGGGAGGAAATGAGCAGTTCTTC
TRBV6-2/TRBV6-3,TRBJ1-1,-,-,CASSYDGGNTEAFF,TGTGCCAGCAGTTACGACGGGGGGAACACTGAAGCTTTCTTT
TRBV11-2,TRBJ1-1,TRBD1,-,CASSFLQGRTAFF,TGTGCCAGCAGCTTCCTACAGGGGCGCACGGCTTTCTTT
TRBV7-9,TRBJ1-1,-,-,CASSPRVEDTEAFF,TGTGCCAGCAGCCCCAGGGTTGAGGACACTGAAGCTTTCTTT
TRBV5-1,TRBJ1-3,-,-,CASSAGAWGNTIYF,TGCGCCAGCAGCGCGGGGGCCTGGGGAAACACCATATATTTT
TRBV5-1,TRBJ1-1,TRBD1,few,CASRPVTGAEAFF,TGCGCCAGCAGACCCGTGACAGGGGCCGAAGCTTTCTTT
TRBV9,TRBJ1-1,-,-,CASSPRQYEAFF,TGTGCCAGCAGCCCTCGACAGTATGAAGCTTTCTTT
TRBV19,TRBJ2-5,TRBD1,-,CASSIGRTGRMAQYF,TGTGCCAGTAGTATTGGCCGGACAGGGCGGATGGCCCAGTACTTC
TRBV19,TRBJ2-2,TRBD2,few,CASNWASGRAITGELFF,TGTGCCAGTAATTGGGCTAGCGGGAGGGCGATCACCGGGGAGCTGTTTTTT
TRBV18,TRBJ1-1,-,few,CASSPVLGQSMNTEAFF,TGTGCCAGCTCACCTGTTCTCGGACAGTCGATGAACACTGAAGCTTTCTTT
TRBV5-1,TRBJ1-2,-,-,CASSLAGGGYTF,TGCGCCAGCAGCTTGGCCGGAGGAGGCTACACCTTC
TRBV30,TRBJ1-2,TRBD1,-,CAWKTGTPTTYGYTF,TGTGCCTGGAAGACAGGGACTCCGACTACCTATGGCTACACCTTC
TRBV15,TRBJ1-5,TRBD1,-,CATSRTGGYSNQPQHF,TGTGCCACCAGCAGAACAGGGGGCTATAGCAATCAGCCCCAGCATTTT
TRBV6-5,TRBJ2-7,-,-,CASRPAGTPLYEQYF,TGTGCCAGCAGGCCCGCCGGGACACCTCTCTACGAGCAGTACTTC
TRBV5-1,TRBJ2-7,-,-,CASSLSTRSYEQYF,TGCGCCAGCAGCTTGTCAACGCGCTCCTACGAGCAGTACTTC
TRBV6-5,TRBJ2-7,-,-,CASMWEHEQYF,TGTGCCAGCATGTGGGAGCACGAGCAGTACTTC
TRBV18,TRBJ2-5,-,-,CASSPGLGETQYF,TGTGCCAGCTCACCTGGACTCGGGGAGACCCAGTACTTC
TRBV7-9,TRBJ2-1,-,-,CASSFTGIGESYNEQFF,TGTGCCAGCAGCTTCACCGGGATTGGGGAGTCCTACAATGAGCAGTTCTTC
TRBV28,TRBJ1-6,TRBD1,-,CASSSEDRGGNSPLHF,TGTGCCAGCAGTTCCGAGGACAGGGGGGGCAATTCACCCCTCCACTTT
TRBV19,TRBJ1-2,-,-,CASTYARLYTF,TGTGCCAGTACTTATGCTAGGCTCTACACCTTC
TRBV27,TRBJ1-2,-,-,CASSPRRDGYTF,TGTGCCAGCAGTCCTCGGAGGGATGGCTACACCTTC
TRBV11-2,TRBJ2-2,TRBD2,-,CASSFGLAVANTGELFF,TGTGCCAGCAGCTTCGGACTAGCGGTCGCGAACACCGGGGAGCTGTTTTTT
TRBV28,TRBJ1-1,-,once,CASRREGKTEAFF,TGTGCCAGCAGGCGGGAAGGAAAAACTGAAGCTTTCTTT
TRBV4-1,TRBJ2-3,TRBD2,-,CASSQGLAGVFTTDTQYF,TGCGCCAGCAGCCAAGGTCTAGCGGGGGTGTTTACCACAGATACGCAGTATTTT
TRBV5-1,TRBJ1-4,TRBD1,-,CASSMTGGPNEKLFF,TGCGCCAGCAGCATGACAGGGGGCCCTAATGAAAAACTGTTTTTT
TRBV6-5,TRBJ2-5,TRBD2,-,CATQSWLAEETQYF,TGTGCCACCCAAAGTTGGCTAGCGGAAGAGACCCAGTACTTC
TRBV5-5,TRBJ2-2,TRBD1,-,CASSYYWTGGEARELFF,TGTGCCAGCAGCTACTATTGGACAGGGGGCGAGGCGCGGGAGCTGTTTTTT
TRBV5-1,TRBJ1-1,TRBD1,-,CASSLGWTGNTEAFF,TGCGCCAGCAGCTTGGGATGGACAGGGAACACTGAAGCTTTCTTT
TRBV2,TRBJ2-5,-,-,CASSILTGQETQYF,TGTGCCAGCAGCATTTTAACAGGTCAAGAGACCCAGTACTTC
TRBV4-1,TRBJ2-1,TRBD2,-,CASSPYPTATSGTYNEQFF,TGCGCCAGCAGCCCTTACCCGACGGCTACTAGCGGGACCTACAATGAGCAGTTCTTC
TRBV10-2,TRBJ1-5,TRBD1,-,CASREDRVNQPQHF,TGCGCCAGCAGGGAGGACAGGGTCAATCAGCCCCAGCATTTT
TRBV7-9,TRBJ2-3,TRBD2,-,CASRRRGGLAGTDTQYF,TGTGCCAGCAGACGAAGGGGCGGACTAGCGGGAACAGATACGCAGTATTTT
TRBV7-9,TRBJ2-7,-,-,CASSTDGNEQYF,TGTGCCAGCAGCACGGACGGGAACGAGCAGTACTTC
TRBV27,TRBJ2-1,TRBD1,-,CASSFPGTARLLF,TGTGCCAGCAGTTTCCCCGGGACAGCCAGGCTACTCTTC
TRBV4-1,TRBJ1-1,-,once,CASSHRASNTEAFF,TGCGCCAGCAGCCACAGGGCCTCGAACACTGAAGCTTTCTTT
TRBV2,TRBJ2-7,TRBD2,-,CASRLTSGRAGEQYF,TGTGCCAGCAGATTGACTAGCGGGAGGGCCGGAGAGCAGTACTTC
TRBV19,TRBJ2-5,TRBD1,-,CASSNRGTGETQYF,TGTGCCAGTAGTAACAGGGGAACCGGAGAGACCCAGTACTTC
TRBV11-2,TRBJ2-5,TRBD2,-,CASSPGLAGYVETQYF,TGTGCCAGCAGCCCGGGACTAGCGGGATATGTGGAGACCCAGTACTTC
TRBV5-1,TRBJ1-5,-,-,CASAKDSNQPQHF,TGCGCCAGCGCGAAAGATAGCAATCAGCCCCAGCATTTT
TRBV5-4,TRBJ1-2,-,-,CASSPAGTANYGYTF,TGTGCCAGCAGCCCCGCGGGCACAGCAAACTATGGCTACACCTTC
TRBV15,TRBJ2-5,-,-,CATSRDLQLPAQYF,TGTGCCACCAGCAGAGATCTTCAACTCCCGGCCCAGTACTTC
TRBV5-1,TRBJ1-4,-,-,CASSLDIDSAKLFF,TGCGCCAGCAGCTTGGACATAGACAGTGCAAAACTGTTTTTT
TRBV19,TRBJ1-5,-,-,CASSIGNPGSNQPQHF,TGTGCCAGTAGTATAGGTAACCCAGGGAGCAATCAGCCCCAGCATTTT
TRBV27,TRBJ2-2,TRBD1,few,CASSLRQGAQTGELFF,TGTGCCAGCAGTTTAAGACAGGGGGCGCAGACCGGGGAGCTGTTTTTT
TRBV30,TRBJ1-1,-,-,CAWRQQANTEAFF,TGTGCCTGGAGACAGCAAGCGAACACTGAAGCTTTCTTT
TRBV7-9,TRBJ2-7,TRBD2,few,CASSRGTSGRGFYEQYF,TGTGCCAGCAGCCGGGGGACTAGCGGGAGGGGATTCTACGAGCAGTACTTC
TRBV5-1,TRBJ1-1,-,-,CASSFQDSNTEAFF,TGCGCCAGCAGCTTCCAGGACTCGAACACTGAAGCTTTCTTT
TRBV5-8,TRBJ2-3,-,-,CASSLGVAADTQYF,TGTGCCAGCAGCTTGGGGGTTGCGGCAGATACGCAGTATTTT
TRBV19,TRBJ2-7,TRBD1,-,CASSPRRQGVSEQYF,TGTGCCAGTAGTCCTAGGAGACAGGGGGTATCCGAGCAGTACTTC
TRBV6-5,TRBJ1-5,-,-,CASSPSSNQPQHF,TGTGCCAGCAGTCCCAGTTCCAATCAGCCCCAGCATTTT
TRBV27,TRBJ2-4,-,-,CASSLWSSSKNIQYF,TGTGCCAGCAGTTTATGGAGCTCGTCCAAAAACATTCAGTACTTC
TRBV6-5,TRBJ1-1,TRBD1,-,CASTHDRANTEAFF,TGTGCCAGCACCCACGACAGGGCGAACACTGAAGCTTTCTTT
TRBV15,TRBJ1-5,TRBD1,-,CATSRGDRRGQPQHF,TGTGCCACCAGCAGAGGGGACCGCAGGGGGCAGCCCCAGCATTTT
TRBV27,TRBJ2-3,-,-,CARPTDNSTDTQYF,TGTGCCAGGCCAACAGACAACAGCACAGATACGCAGTATTTT
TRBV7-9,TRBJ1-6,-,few,CASSLGASPLHF,TGTGCCAGCAGCTTAGGAGCCTCACCCCTCCACTTT
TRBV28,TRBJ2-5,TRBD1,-,CASSHRTGVVETQYF,TGTGCCAGCAGTCACAGGACAGGGGTTGTAGAGACCCAGTACTTC